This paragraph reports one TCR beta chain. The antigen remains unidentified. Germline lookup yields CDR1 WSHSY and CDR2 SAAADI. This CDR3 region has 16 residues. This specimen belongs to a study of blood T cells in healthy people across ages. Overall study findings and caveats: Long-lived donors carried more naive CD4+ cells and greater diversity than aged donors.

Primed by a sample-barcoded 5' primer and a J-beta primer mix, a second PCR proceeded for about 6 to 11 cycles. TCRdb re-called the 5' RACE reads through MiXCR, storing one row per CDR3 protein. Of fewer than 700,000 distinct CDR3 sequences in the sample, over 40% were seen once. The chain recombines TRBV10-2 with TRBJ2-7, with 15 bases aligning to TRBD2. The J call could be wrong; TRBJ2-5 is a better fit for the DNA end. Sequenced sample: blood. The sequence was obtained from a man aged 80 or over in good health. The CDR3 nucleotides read TGCGCCAGCAGTGAGGACTCGGGACTAGCGGGAGGGACCCAGTACTTC. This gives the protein CASSEDSGLAGGTQYF.